This T cell receptor (beta chain) was sequenced in a study of CD8 T cells in ankylosing spondylitis. General study findings and limits: Clones tied to disease were said to be significantly enriched in matched ankylosing spondylitis synovial fluid. Within peripheral blood, clones linked to disease were CD8+ and relatively rare. Ankylosing spondylitis blood seemed to carry a telltale TCR beta motif made of about 8 highly homologous variants. Several of the motif variants were reported before in synovial fluid and blood from reactive arthritis.

This clonotype was observed a few times. Its antigen is as yet unknown. Looked up from germline, CDR1 is MGHRA and CDR2 is YSYEKL. The CDR3 contains 16 residues. The V and J ends lost 0 bases and 9 bases, in that order; junction bases with no gene match: 11. 5'-RACE, quantitative and with molecular barcodes, yielded the TCR beta libraries. TCRdb called the 5' RACE reads again in MiXCR, with one record for every CDR3 protein. The sample consists of roughly 670,000 distinct CDR3 sequences, 19% of them appearing once. The chain carries TRBV4-1 and TRBJ1-5; 7 bases fit TRBD1. The sequenced material came from blood, either unsorted or a sorted T cell fraction (not recorded which). The TCR sequence derives from a male donor with ankylosing spondylitis. The CDR3: CASSQDLGQLRSPQHF. CDR3 sequence (DNA): TGCGCCAGCAGCCAAGATCTGGGACAGCTCCGATCGCCCCAGCATTTT.